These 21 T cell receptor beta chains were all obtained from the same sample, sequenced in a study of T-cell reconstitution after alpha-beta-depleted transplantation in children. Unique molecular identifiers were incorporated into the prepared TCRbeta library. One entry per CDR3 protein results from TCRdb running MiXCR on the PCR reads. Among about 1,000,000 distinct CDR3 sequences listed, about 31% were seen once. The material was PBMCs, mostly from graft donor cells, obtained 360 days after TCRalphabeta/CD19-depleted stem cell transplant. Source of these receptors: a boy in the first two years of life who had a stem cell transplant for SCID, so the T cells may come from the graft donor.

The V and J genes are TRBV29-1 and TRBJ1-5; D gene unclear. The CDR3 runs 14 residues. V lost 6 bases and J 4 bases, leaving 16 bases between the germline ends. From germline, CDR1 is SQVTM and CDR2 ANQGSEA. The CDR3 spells CSVGKGSSNQPQHF. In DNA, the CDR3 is TGCAGCGTGGGTAAGGGTTCTTCTAATCAGCCCCAGCATTTT.

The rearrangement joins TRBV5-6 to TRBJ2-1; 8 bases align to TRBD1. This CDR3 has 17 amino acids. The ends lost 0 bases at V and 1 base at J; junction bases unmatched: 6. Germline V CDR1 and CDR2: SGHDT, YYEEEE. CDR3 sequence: CASSLEGQANSYNEQFF. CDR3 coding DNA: TGTGCCAGCAGCTTGGAGGGACAGGCTAATTCCTACAATGAGCAGTTCTTC. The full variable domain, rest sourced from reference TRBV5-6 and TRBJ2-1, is DAGVTQSPTHLIKTRGQQVTLRCSPKSGHDTVSWYQQALGQGPQFIFQYYEEEERQRGNFPDRFSGHQFPNYSSELNVNALLLGDSALYLCASSLEGQANSYNEQFFGPGTRLTVL.

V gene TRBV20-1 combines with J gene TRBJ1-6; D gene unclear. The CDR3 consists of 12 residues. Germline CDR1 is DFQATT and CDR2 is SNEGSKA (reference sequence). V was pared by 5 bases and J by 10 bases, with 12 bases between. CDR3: CSASPFDSPLHF. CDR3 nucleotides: TGCAGTGCTTCCCCGTTCGACTCACCCCTCCACTTT.

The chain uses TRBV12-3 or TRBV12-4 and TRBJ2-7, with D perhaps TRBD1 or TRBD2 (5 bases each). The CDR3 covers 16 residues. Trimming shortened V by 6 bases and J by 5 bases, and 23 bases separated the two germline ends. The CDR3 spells CASSLNWPRDLHEQYF. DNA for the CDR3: TGTGCCAGCAGCCTGAATTGGCCCCGGGACCTACACGAGCAGTACTTC.

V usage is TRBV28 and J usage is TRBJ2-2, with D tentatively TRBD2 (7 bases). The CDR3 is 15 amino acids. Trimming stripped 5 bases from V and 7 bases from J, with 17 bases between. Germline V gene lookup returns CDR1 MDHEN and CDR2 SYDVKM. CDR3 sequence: CASSRGTTKVGELFF. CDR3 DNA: TGTGCCAGCAGTAGGGGGACTACTAAAGTCGGGGAGCTGTTTTTT.

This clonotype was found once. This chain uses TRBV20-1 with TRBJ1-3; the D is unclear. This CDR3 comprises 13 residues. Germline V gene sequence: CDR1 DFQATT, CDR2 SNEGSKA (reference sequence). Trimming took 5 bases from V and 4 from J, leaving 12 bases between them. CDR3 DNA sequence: TGCAGTGCTGGGAAACCGGGAGGAAACACCATATATTTT. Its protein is CSAGKPGGNTIYF.

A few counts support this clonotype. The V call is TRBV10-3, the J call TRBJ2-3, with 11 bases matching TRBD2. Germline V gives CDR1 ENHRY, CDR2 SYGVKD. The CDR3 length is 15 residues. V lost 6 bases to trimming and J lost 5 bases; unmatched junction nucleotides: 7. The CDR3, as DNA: TGTGCCATCAGCCCGAGGGGACTAGCGGTAGATACGCAGTATTTT. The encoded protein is CAISPRGLAVDTQYF.

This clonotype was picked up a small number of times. CDR3 sequence reads: CSVGRGADTQYF. The CDR3 bases are TGCAGCGTTGGTCGGGGAGCGGATACGCAGTATTTT. The V gene is TRBV29-1, the J gene TRBJ2-3, with D perhaps matching TRBD2 (5 bases). Between the trimmed V and J ends, which lost 4 bases and 6 bases, there was a span of 11 bases. CDR3 length equals 12 residues. Germline CDR1 reads SQVTM; CDR2 reads ANQGSEA.

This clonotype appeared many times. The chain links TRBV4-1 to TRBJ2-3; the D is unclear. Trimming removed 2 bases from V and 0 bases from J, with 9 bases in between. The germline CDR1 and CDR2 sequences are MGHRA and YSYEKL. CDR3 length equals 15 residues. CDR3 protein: CASSQQVHSTDTQYF. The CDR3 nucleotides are TGCGCCAGCAGCCAACAAGTACATAGCACAGATACGCAGTATTTT.

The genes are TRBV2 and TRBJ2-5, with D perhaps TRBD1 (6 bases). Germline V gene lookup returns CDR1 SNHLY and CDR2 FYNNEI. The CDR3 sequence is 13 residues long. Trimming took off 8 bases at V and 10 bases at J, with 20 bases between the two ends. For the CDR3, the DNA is TGTGCCAGCGGAGCTCAGGGGACCGGGGACCAGTACTTC. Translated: CASGAQGTGDQYF.

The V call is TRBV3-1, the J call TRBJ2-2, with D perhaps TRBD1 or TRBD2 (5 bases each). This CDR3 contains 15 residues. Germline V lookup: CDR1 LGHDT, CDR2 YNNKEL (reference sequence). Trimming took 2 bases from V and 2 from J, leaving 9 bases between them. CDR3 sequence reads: CASSQWDRNTGELFF. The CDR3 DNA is TGTGCCAGCAGCCAATGGGACCGAAACACCGGGGAGCTGTTTTTT.

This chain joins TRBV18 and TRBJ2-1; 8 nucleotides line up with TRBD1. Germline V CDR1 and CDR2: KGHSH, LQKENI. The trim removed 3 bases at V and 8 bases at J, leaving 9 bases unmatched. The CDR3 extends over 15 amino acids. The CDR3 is CASSPFIGTGDEQFF. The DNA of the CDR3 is TGTGCCAGCTCACCCTTTATCGGGACAGGCGATGAGCAGTTCTTC.

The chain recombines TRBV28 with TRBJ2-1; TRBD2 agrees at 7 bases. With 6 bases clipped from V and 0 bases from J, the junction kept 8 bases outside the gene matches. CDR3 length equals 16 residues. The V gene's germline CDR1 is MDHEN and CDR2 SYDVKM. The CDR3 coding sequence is TGTGCCAGCAGCCGCGGGGGAATTAGCTCCTACAATGAGCAGTTCTTC. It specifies CASSRGGISSYNEQFF.

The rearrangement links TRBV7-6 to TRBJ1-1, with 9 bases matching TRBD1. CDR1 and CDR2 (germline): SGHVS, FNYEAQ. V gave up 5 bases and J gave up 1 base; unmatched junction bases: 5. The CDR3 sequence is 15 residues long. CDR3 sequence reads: CASSPPGQGNTEAFF. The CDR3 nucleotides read TGTGCCAGCAGCCCACCGGGACAGGGGAACACTGAAGCTTTCTTT. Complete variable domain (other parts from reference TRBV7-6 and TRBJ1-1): GAGVSQSPRYKVTKRGQDVALRCDPISGHVSLYWYRQALGQGPEFLTYFNYEAQQDKSGLPNDRFSAERPEGSISTLTIQRTEQRDSAMYRCASSPPGQGNTEAFFGQGTRLTVV.

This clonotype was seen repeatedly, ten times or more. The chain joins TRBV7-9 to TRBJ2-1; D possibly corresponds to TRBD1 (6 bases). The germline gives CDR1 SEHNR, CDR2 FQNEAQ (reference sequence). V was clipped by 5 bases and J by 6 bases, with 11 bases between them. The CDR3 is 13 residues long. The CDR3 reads CASSDRPSNEQFF. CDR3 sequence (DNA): TGTGCCAGCAGCGACAGGCCCAGCAATGAGCAGTTCTTC.

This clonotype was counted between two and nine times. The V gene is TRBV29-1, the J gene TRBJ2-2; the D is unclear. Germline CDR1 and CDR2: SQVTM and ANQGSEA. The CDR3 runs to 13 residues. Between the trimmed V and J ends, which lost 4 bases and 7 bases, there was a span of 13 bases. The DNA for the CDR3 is TGCAGCGTTGGCAAGTTCTTGGACGGGGAGCTGTTTTTT. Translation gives CSVGKFLDGELFF.

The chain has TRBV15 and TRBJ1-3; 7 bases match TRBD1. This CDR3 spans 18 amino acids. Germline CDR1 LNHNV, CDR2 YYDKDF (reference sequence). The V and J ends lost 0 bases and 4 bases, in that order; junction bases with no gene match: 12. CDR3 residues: CATSRDPLTGRSGNTIYF. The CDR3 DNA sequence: TGTGCCACCAGCAGAGATCCCTTGACAGGGCGCTCGGGAAACACCATATATTTT.

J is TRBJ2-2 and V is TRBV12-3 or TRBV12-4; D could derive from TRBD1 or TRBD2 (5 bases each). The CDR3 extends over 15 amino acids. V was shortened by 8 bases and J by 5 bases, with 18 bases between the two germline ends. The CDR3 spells CASCPGTGPTGELFF. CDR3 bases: TGTGCCAGCTGCCCGGGGACGGGACCTACCGGGGAGCTGTTTTTT.

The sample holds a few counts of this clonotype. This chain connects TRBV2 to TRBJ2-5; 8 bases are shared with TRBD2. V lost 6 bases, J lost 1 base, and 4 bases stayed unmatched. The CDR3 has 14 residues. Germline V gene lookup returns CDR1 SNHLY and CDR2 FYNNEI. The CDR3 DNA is TGTGCCAGCAGACTAAGCGGGGGCCAAGAGACCCAGTACTTC. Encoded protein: CASRLSGGQETQYF. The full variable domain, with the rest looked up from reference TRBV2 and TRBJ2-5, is EPEVTQTPSHQVTQMGQEVILRCVPISNHLYFYWYRQILGQKVEFLVSFYNNEISEKSEIFDDQFSVERPDGSNFTLKIRSTKLEDSAMYFCASRLSGGQETQYFGPGTRLLVL.

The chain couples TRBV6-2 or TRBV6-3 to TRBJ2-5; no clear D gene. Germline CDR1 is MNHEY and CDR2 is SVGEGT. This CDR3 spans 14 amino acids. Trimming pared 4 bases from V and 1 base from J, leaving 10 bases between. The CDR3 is CASSLGNSQETQYF. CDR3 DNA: TGTGCCAGCAGTTTGGGGAACTCCCAAGAGACCCAGTACTTC.

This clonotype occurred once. Here the CDR3 reads CASSLRQRTGQTALGYEQYF. The CDR3 DNA is TGCGCCAGCAGCTTAAGGCAAAGGACCGGACAAACAGCTTTAGGCTACGAGCAGTACTTC. The chain is built from TRBV5-1 and TRBJ2-7, with a possible D match to TRBD1 (5 bases). The CDR3 runs 20 residues. V shed 2 bases and J shed 3 bases, with 30 bases lying between them. Germline-derived CDR1 and CDR2 are SGHRS and YFSETQ.